These 13 T cell receptor beta chains came from one sample sequenced in a study of human T cells and chemical hapten exposure. Using its own MiXCR run on the RACE reads, TCRdb lists one record per CDR3 protein. Among about 180,000 distinct CDR3 sequences listed, under 35% were seen once. Time point reported: pre-sensitization, week 0. The sample's treatment: therapeutic diphenylcyclopropenone sensitization with weekly scalp DPC. The specimen was whole blood, collected in connection with sensitization to the hapten diphenylcyclopropenone (DPC). The source of these receptors is a woman aged 30 to 39 with alopecia areata. Some clones in this sample may be carry-over from other donors' samples.

This clonotype turned up a few times. The V gene is TRBV7-2, the J gene TRBJ2-2, with a weak D call TRBD1 (6 bases). V lost 3 bases and J lost 5, with 10 bases in between. Per the germline V gene, CDR1 is SGHTA and CDR2 is FQGNSA. The CDR3 has 14 amino acids. For the CDR3, the DNA is TGTGCCAGCAGCTTGGCGAGGGGGACCGGGGAGCTGTTTTTT. Protein product: CASSLARGTGELFF.

J is TRBJ2-1 and V is TRBV2; 7 bases line up with TRBD1. CDR1 SNHLY and CDR2 FYNNEI come from the germline V gene. Trimming removed 4 bases from V and 4 bases from J; junction bases left unmatched: 7. CDR3 length: 15 residues. The CDR3 region is CASSVITGAYNEQFF. The CDR3 nucleotides are TGTGCCAGCAGTGTTATTACAGGGGCGTACAATGAGCAGTTCTTC. The complete variable domain, with remaining parts taken from reference TRBV2 and TRBJ2-1, reads EPEVTQTPSHQVTQMGQEVILRCVPISNHLYFYWYRQILGQKVEFLVSFYNNEISEKSEIFDDQFSVERPDGSNFTLKIRSTKLEDSAMYFCASSVITGAYNEQFFGPGTRLTVL.

The chain links TRBV29-1 to TRBJ1-5, with 9 bases fitting TRBD1. After removal of 0 bases from V and 3 bases from J, the junction contained 3 bases not matched to a gene. The germline gives CDR1 SQVTM, CDR2 ANQGSEA. The CDR3 is 15 residues long. As DNA, the CDR3 is TGCAGCGTTGAAGATGACAGGGGGGTCAATCAGCCCCAGCATTTT. It is translated as CSVEDDRGVNQPQHF. Full variable domain (outside the CDR3, taken from reference TRBV29-1 and TRBJ1-5): SAVISQKPSRDICQRGTSLTIQCQVDSQVTMMFWYRQQPGQSLTLIATANQGSEATYESGFVIDKFPISRPNLTFSTLTVSNMSPEDSSIYLCSVEDDRGVNQPQHFGDGTRLSIL.

The chain joins TRBV11-3 to TRBJ1-1, with 8 bases lining up with TRBD1. The germline gives CDR1 SGHNT, CDR2 YENEEA. The V segment lost 3 bases and the J segment 4 bases; nucleotides outside the gene matches: 7. This CDR3 region has 15 residues. CDR3 loop: CASSLENRGGTEAFF. The DNA of the CDR3 is TGTGCCAGCAGCTTGGAAAACAGGGGGGGCACTGAAGCTTTCTTT.

This rearrangement joins TRBV6-6 to TRBJ2-3, with TRBD1 as a possible D gene (5 bases). The CDR3 extends over 16 amino acids. Between the trimmed V and J ends, which lost 6 bases and 4 bases, there was a span of 20 bases. Germline CDR1 reads MNHNY; CDR2 reads SVGAGI (reference sequence). Here the CDR3 reads CASSQNQGTGPDTQYF. The CDR3 nucleotides are TGTGCCAGCAGCCAAAATCAGGGAACTGGGCCAGATACGCAGTATTTT.

The gene calls are TRBV4-3 and TRBJ2-7; 7 bases align to TRBD1. This CDR3 spans 16 amino acids. Trimming removed 1 base from V and 2 bases from J; junction bases left unmatched: 8. The germline V gene has CDR1 LGHNA and CDR2 YSLEER. The CDR3 protein is CASSQVWDRGTYEQYF. CDR3 coding DNA: TGCGCCAGCAGCCAAGTCTGGGACAGAGGTACCTACGAGCAGTACTTC.

V is TRBV29-1 and J is TRBJ2-1; a possible D gene is TRBD2 (6 bases). CDR1 is SQVTM, CDR2 ANQGSEA, per germline. The CDR3 extends over 14 amino acids. V was pared by 8 bases and J by 4 bases, with 18 bases between. The CDR3, as DNA: TGCAGCCTCGCTCCGGGAGCACAATACAATGAGCAGTTCTTC. It translates to CSLAPGAQYNEQFF.

The chain recombines TRBV9 with TRBJ1-1; D is perhaps TRBD1 (5 bases). CDR1 SGDLS and CDR2 YYNGEE come from the germline V gene. The CDR3 runs 15 residues. Between the trimmed V and J ends, which lost 0 bases and 0 bases, there was a span of 9 bases. The CDR3 DNA reads TGTGCCAGCAGCGTAGCAGGGACCATGAACACTGAAGCTTTCTTT. Protein: CASSVAGTMNTEAFF.

The chain links TRBV20-1 to TRBJ2-5; possible D gene TRBD2, 6 bases. CDR3 length: 13 residues. Germline values: CDR1 DFQATT, CDR2 SNEGSKA (reference sequence). Trimming pared 1 base from V and 4 bases from J, leaving 10 bases between. The CDR3 DNA follows: TGCAGTGCTAGAGCGGGAGCGGGAGAGACCCAGTACTTC. Its protein product is CSARAGAGETQYF.

V gene TRBV7-2 combines with J gene TRBJ1-5, with D perhaps matching TRBD1 (5 bases). V was cut by 8 bases and J by 0 bases, with 14 bases left in between. Germline V CDR1 and CDR2: SGHTA, FQGNSA. This CDR3 comprises 15 residues. CDR3 nucleotides: TGTGCCAGCGTATCTTTCAGGGTTAGCAATCAGCCCCAGCATTTT. It is translated as CASVSFRVSNQPQHF. Looking up the rest from reference TRBV7-2 and TRBJ1-5 gives the full variable domain: GAGVSQSPSNKVTEKGKDVELRCDPISGHTALYWYRQSLGQGLEFLIYFQGNSAPDKSGLPSDRFSAERTGGSVSTLTIQRTQQEDSAVYLCASVSFRVSNQPQHFGDGTRLSIL.

The table lists this clonotype with a few counts. V is TRBV11-2 and J is TRBJ2-3, with D possibly called TRBD1 or TRBD2 (5 bases each). V shed 0 bases and J shed 0 bases, with 13 bases lying between them. This CDR3 region has 17 residues. Germline CDR1 is SGHAT and CDR2 is FQNNGV. The CDR3 here is CASSLDGRDGSTDTQYF. The CDR3 DNA reads as TGTGCCAGCAGCTTAGACGGCCGGGACGGGAGCACAGATACGCAGTATTTT.

The chain links TRBV6-5 to TRBJ2-1; 10 nucleotides agree with TRBD2. Germline assignment: CDR1 MNHEY and CDR2 SVGAGI. This CDR3 is built from 14 residues. The trim removed 6 bases at V and 10 bases at J, leaving 9 bases unmatched. The CDR3 DNA reads as TGTGCCAGCAGGCTAGCGGGAGTTCAGGGAGAGCAGTTCTTC. Amino acids: CASRLAGVQGEQFF.

This clonotype was seen once. The rearrangement uses TRBV28 and TRBJ1-1, with 11 bases identical to TRBD1. The V segment lost 4 bases and the J segment 2 bases; nucleotides outside the gene matches: 3. There are 15 residues in the CDR3. Germline V CDR1 and CDR2: MDHEN, SYDVKM. For the CDR3, the DNA is TGTGCCAGCAGTTGGACAGGGGGCCGCAACACTGAAGCTTTCTTT. Encoded protein: CASSWTGGRNTEAFF.